This T cell receptor beta chain was captured in a study of blood T cell repertoires in COVID-19. About the research overall: Samples came from the United States, Italy and Spain, spanning acute and convalescent COVID-19. PBMCs, B-cell-depleted T cells, or T cells were the source of the cDNA or gDNA that made up the material.

The authors' processing: It was from reference gene primer amplification that nucleated cell counts were estimated. Method: immunoSEQ multiplex PCR; TCRdb's copy keeps in-frame clones and lacks some. Clone size and V and J calls were adopted from that table, with D and trimming inferred from the DNA. The sample lists around 83,000 clones, about 83% occurring once. The specimen sequenced was peripheral blood. The TCR comes from a woman in her 70s with acute or convalescent COVID-19.

The CDR3 DNA is TGTGCCAGCAGCCAGGCGGCTAGCGGGACACGCACAGATACGCAGTATTTT. It codes for CASSQAASGTRTDTQYF. V is TRBV7-2 and J is TRBJ2-3, with 9 positions matching TRBD2. V was pared by 5 bases and J by 1 base, with 10 bases of the junction left unmatched. Germline values: CDR1 SGHTA, CDR2 FQGNSA. The CDR3 runs 17 residues.